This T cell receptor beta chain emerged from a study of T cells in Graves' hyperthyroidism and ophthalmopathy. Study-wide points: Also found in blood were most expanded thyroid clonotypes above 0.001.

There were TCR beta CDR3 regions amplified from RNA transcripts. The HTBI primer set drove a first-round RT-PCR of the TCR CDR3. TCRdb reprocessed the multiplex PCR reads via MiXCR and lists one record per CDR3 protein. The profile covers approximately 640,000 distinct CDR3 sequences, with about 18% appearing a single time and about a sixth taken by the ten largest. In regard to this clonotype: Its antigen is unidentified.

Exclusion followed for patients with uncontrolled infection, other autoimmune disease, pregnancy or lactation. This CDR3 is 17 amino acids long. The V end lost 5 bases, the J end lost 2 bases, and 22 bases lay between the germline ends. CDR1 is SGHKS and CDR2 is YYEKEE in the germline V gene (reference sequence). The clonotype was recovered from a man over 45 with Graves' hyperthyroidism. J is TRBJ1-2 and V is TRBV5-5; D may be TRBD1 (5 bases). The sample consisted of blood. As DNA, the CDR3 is TGTGCCAGCAGGCGCCTGATGGTAGGGGACGGGAACTATGGCTACACCTTC. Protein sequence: CASRRLMVGDGNYGYTF. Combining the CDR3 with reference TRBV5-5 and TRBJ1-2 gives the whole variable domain DAGVTQSPTHLIKTRGQQVTLRCSPISGHKSVSWYQQVLGQGPQFIFQYYEKEERGRGNFPDRFSARQFPNYSSELNVNALLLGDSALYLCASRRLMVGDGNYGYTFGSGTRLTVV.